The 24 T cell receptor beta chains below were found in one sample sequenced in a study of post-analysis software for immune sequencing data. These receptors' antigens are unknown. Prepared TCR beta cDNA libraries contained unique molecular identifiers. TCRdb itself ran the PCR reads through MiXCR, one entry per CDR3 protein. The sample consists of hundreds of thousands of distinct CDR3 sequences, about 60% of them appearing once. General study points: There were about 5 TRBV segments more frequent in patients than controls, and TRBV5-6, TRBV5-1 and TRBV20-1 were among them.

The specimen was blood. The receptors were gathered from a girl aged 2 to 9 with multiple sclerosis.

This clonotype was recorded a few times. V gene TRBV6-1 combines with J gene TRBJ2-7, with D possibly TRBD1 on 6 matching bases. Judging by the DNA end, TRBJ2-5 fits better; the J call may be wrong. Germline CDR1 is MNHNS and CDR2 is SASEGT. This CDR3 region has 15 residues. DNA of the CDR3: TGTGCCAGCAGCACTACAGGGACCCCTCGGAAGACCCAGTACTTC. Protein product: CASSTTGTPRKTQYF.

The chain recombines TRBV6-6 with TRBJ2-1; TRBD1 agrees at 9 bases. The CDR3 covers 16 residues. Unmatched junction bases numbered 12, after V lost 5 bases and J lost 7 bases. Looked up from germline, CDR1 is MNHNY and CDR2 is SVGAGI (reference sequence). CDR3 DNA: TGTGCCAGCAGTGAGCCGGGACAGGGTAATAGGAATGAGCAGTTCTTC. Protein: CASSEPGQGNRNEQFF.

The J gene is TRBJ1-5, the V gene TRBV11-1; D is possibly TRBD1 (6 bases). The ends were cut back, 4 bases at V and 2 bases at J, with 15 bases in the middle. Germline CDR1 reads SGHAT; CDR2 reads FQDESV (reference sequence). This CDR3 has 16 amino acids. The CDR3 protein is CASSCKTHRGNQPQHF. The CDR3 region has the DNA TGTGCCAGCAGCTGTAAAACCCACAGGGGCAATCAGCCCCAGCATTTT.

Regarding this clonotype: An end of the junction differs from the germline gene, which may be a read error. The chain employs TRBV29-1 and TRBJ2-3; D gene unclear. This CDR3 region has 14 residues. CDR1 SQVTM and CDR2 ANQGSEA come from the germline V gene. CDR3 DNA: TGCAGCGTTAAAGATCGGGCCGCGCCGGATACGCAGTATTTT. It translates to CSVKDRAAPDTQYF.

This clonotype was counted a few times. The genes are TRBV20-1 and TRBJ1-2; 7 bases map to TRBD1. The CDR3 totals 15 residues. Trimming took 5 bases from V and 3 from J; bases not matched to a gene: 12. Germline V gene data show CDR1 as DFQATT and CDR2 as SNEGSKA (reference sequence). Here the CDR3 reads CSAPYNTGEDYGYTF. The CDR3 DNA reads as TGCAGTGCTCCATATAACACAGGGGAGGACTATGGCTACACCTTC.

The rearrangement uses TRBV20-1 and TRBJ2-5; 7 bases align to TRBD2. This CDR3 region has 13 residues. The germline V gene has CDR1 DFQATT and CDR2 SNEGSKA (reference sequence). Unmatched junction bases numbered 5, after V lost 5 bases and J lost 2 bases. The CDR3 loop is CSARTRWQETQYF. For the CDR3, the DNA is TGCAGTGCTCGGACTAGGTGGCAAGAGACCCAGTACTTC.

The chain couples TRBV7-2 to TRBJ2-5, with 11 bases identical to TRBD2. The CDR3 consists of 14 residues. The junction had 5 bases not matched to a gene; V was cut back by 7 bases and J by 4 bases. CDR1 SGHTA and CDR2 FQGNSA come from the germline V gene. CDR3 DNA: TGTGCCAGCACTACTAGCGGGAGTGGAGAGACCCAGTACTTC. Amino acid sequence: CASTTSGSGETQYF.

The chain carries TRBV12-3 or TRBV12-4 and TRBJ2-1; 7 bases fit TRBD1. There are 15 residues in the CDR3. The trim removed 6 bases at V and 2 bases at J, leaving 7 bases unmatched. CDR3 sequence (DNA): TGTGCCAGCAGCGAGACAGGGACGACCTACAATGAGCAGTTCTTC. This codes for CASSETGTTYNEQFF.

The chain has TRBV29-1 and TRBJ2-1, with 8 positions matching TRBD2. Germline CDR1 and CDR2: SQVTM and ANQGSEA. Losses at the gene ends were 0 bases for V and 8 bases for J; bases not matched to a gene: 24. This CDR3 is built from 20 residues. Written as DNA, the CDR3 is TGCAGCGTTGAAGAGTTGGGGGGAAGCGGGGGCCGACCCGGGTTACATGAGCAGTTCTTC. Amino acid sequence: CSVEELGGSGGRPGLHEQFF.

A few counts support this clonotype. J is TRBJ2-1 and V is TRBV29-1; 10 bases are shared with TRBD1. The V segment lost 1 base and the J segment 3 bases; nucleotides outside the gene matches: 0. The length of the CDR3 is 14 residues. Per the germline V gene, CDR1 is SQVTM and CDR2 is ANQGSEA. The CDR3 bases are TGCAGCGTTGAAGGGACAGGGGGCTACAATGAGCAGTTCTTC. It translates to CSVEGTGGYNEQFF.

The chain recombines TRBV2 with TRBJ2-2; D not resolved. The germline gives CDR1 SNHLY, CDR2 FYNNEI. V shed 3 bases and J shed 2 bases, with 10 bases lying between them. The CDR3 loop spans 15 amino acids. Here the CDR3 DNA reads TGTGCCAGCAGTGACGGCCCGGACAACACCGGGGAGCTGTTTTTT. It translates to CASSDGPDNTGELFF.

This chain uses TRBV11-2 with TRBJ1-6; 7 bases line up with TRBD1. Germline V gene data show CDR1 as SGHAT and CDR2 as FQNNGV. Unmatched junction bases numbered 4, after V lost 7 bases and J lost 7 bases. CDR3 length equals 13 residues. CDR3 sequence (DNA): TGTGCCAGCAAAAGGGGGCAGAATTCACCCCTCCACTTT. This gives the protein CASKRGQNSPLHF.

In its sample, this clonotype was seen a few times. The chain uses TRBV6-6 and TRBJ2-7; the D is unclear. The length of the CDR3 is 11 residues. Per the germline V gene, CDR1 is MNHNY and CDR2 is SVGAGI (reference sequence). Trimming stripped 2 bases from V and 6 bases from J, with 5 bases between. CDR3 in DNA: TGTGCCAGCAGTTACGCCGGCGAGCAGTACTTC. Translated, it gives CASSYAGEQYF.

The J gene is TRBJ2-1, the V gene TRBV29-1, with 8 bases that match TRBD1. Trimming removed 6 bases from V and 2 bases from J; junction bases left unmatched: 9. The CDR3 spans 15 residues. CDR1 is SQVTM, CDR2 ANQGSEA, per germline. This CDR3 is CSVLEPQGAYNEQFF. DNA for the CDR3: TGCAGCGTCCTAGAACCACAGGGGGCCTACAATGAGCAGTTCTTC.

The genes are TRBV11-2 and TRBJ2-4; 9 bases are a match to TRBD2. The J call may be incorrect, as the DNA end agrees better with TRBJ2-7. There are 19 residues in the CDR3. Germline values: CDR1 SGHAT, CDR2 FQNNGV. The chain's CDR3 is CASSLFSLAGSPRMYEQYF. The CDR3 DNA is TGTGCCAGCAGCTTATTTTCTCTAGCGGGAAGTCCTAGGATGTACGAGCAGTACTTC.

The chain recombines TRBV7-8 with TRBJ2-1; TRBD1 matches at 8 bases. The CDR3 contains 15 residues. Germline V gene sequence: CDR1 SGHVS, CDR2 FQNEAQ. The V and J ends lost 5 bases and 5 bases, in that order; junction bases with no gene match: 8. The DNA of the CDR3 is TGTGCCAGCAGCCCGAGGACAGGGAGAGACAATGAGCAGTTCTTC. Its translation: CASSPRTGRDNEQFF.

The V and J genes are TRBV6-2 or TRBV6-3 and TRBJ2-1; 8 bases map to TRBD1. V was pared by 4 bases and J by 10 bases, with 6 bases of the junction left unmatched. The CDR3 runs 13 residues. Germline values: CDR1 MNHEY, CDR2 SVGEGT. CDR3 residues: CASSCSDREEQFF. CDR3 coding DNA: TGTGCCAGCAGTTGCTCGGACAGGGAAGAGCAGTTCTTC.

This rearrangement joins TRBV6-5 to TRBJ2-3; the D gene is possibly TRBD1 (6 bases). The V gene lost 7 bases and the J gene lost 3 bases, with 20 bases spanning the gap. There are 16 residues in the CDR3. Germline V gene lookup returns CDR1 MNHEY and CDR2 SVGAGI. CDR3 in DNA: TGTGCCAGCACCCCCTACCAGGGGCTTACGACAGATACGCAGTATTTT. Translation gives CASTPYQGLTTDTQYF.

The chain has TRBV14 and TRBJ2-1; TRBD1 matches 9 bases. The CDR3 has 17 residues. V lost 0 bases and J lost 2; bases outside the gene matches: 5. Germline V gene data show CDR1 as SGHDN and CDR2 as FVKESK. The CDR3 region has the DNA TGTGCCAGCAGCCAAGATAGGAACAGGGGGCCCTACAATGAGCAGTTCTTC. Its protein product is CASSQDRNRGPYNEQFF.

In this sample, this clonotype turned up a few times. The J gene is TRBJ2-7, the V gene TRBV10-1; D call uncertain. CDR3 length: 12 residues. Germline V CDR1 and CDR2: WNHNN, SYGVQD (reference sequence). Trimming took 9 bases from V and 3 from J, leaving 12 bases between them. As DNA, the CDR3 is TGCGCCAGTACAGAAGATTTCTACGAGCAGTACTTC. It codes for CASTEDFYEQYF.

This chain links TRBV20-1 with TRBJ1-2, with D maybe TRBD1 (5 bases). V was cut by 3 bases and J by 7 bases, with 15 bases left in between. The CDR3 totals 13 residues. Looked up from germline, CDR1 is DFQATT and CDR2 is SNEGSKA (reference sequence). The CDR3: CSASQQGGRGYTF. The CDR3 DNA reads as TGCAGTGCTAGTCAGCAGGGCGGACGTGGCTACACCTTC.

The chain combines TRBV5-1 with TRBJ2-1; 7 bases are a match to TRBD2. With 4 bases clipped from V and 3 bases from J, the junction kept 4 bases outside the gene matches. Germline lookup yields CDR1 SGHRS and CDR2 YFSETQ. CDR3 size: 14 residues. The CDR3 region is CASSPGLLYNEQFF. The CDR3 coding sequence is TGCGCCAGCAGCCCGGGACTACTCTACAATGAGCAGTTCTTC. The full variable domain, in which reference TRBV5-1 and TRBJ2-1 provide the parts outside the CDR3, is KAGVTQTPRYLIKTRGQQVTLSCSPISGHRSVSWYQQTPGQGLQFLFEYFSETQRNKGNFPGRFSGRQFSNSRSEMNVSTLELGDSALYLCASSPGLLYNEQFFGPGTRLTVL.

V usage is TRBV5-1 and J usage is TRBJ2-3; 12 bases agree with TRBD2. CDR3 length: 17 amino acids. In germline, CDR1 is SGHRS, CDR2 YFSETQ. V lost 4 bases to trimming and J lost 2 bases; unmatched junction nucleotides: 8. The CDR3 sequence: CASSPPASGRVTDTQYF. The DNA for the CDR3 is TGCGCCAGCAGCCCGCCAGCTAGCGGGAGGGTCACAGATACGCAGTATTTT.

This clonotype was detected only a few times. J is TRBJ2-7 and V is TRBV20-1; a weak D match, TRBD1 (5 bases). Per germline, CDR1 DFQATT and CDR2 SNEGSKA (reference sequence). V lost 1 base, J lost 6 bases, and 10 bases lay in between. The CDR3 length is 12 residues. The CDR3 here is CSARGRGFEQYF. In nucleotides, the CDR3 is TGCAGTGCTAGAGGTAGGGGCTTCGAGCAGTACTTC.